Below, 18 T cell receptor beta chains from the same sample are listed, as sequenced in a study of shared clonotypes between healthy human individuals. The data were produced by immunoSEQ multiplex PCR, yet TCRdb's version contains in-frame clones alone and is incomplete. The sample holds over a million clones, 75% to 80% seen once. Material: memory CD4+ T cells from PBMCs. Noted subset: CD45RA-negative fraction. The receptors were sampled from a man between 18 and 35 years old in good health. Some clones in this sample may be carry-over from other donors' samples.

The V and J genes are TRBV2 and TRBJ1-5; 7 bases align to TRBD1. Germline lookup yields CDR1 SNHLY and CDR2 FYNNEI. This CDR3 comprises 14 residues. V lost 5 bases to trimming and J lost 7 bases; unmatched junction nucleotides: 8. The DNA for the CDR3 is TGTGCCAGCAGTCGCGACAGGGTTCGGCAGCCCCAGCATTTT. The encoded protein is CASSRDRVRQPQHF.

This chain joins TRBV7-3 and TRBJ2-7; TRBD1 or TRBD2 may be the D gene (5 bases each). The CDR3 is 13 amino acids. Trimming took 2 bases from V and 7 from J, leaving 12 bases between them. Germline-derived CDR1 and CDR2 are SGHTA and FQGTGA. DNA for the CDR3: TGTGCCAGCAGCTTAGGTGAGGGGCGGGAGCAGTACTTC. Its protein is CASSLGEGREQYF.

V gene TRBV7-2 combines with J gene TRBJ2-3; D may be TRBD1 or TRBD2 (6 bases each). Germline V lookup: CDR1 SGHTA, CDR2 FQGNSA. This CDR3 is 15 amino acids long. Deletions cut 1 base from V and 1 base from J, with 9 bases between. The CDR3 loop is CASSLGGGRTDTQYF. In DNA, the CDR3 is TGTGCCAGCAGCTTAGGTGGGGGGCGCACAGATACGCAGTATTTT. Drawing the rest from reference TRBV7-2 and TRBJ2-3, the complete variable domain is GAGVSQSPSNKVTEKGKDVELRCDPISGHTALYWYRQSLGQGLEFLIYFQGNSAPDKSGLPSDRFSAERTGGSVSTLTIQRTQQEDSAVYLCASSLGGGRTDTQYFGPGTRLTVL.

The chain has TRBV28 and TRBJ1-2, with D maybe TRBD1 (6 bases). Germline lookup yields CDR1 MDHEN and CDR2 SYDVKM. Trimming took off 7 bases at V and 0 bases at J, with 15 bases between the two ends. This CDR3 has 15 amino acids. CDR3 sequence reads: CASILGGTSNYGYTF. CDR3 nucleotide sequence: TGTGCCAGCATCTTAGGGGGGACATCTAACTATGGCTACACCTTC.

The chain is built from TRBV27 and TRBJ1-2; a weak D match, TRBD1 (6 bases). The ends were cut back, 3 bases at V and 8 bases at J, with 13 bases in the middle. This CDR3 spans 13 amino acids. Germline V gene lookup returns CDR1 MNHEY and CDR2 SMNVEV (reference sequence). This chain's CDR3 is CASSFRGREGYTF. DNA for the CDR3: TGTGCCAGCAGTTTCAGGGGCCGGGAGGGCTACACCTTC.

The chain uses TRBV15 and TRBJ2-1; D possibly corresponds to TRBD2 (5 bases). V was clipped by 3 bases and J by 0 bases, with 12 bases between them. Germline CDR1 and CDR2: LNHNV and YYDKDF (reference sequence). CDR3 size: 16 residues. The CDR3 spells CATSSRAVPSYNEQFF. CDR3 in DNA: TGTGCCACCAGCAGTAGAGCGGTCCCCTCCTACAATGAGCAGTTCTTC.

The genes are TRBV7-2 and TRBJ2-7, with D uncertain. The CDR3 is 14 amino acids. Germline CDR1 is SGHTA and CDR2 is FQGNSA. Trimming took 7 bases from V and 0 from J, leaving 13 bases between them. CDR3 loop: CASTLTLSSYEQYF. The CDR3 nucleotides are TGTGCCAGCACCCTCACACTAAGCTCCTACGAGCAGTACTTC.

This chain joins TRBV28 and TRBJ2-1, with D perhaps matching TRBD1 or TRBD2 (5 bases each). The V gene lost 4 bases and the J gene lost 3 bases, with 16 bases spanning the gap. The CDR3 has 16 amino acids. CDR1 and CDR2 from the germline V gene are MDHEN and SYDVKM. The CDR3 DNA reads as TGTGCCAGCAGTTCTGTGGGGGAGATTCTCTACAATGAGCAGTTCTTC. Amino acid sequence: CASSSVGEILYNEQFF.

The chain recombines TRBV9 with TRBJ2-2; D may be TRBD2 (5 bases). Germline V gene sequence: CDR1 SGDLS, CDR2 YYNGEE. Between the trimmed V and J ends, which lost 5 bases and 8 bases, there was a span of 19 bases. The CDR3 spans 15 residues. The CDR3 reads CASSEREGSLGELFF. Here the CDR3 DNA reads TGTGCCAGCAGTGAGAGGGAAGGATCTTTAGGGGAGCTGTTTTTT.

The chain employs TRBV7-2 and TRBJ2-5; TRBD2 might be the D (6 bases). The CDR3 extends over 15 amino acids. V dropped 6 bases and J dropped 4 bases, with 18 bases sitting between them. The germline CDR1 and CDR2 sequences are SGHTA and FQGNSA. CDR3 DNA sequence: TGTGCCAGCAGGCCAAATCGGGAGACCTTAGAGACCCAGTACTTC. It yields the protein CASRPNRETLETQYF.

The CDR3, as DNA: TGTGCCAGCAGCGTTACAGACAGCCAAAATGAAAAACTGTTTTTT. Its translation: CASSVTDSQNEKLFF. The chain has TRBV11-2 and TRBJ1-4; D is perhaps TRBD1 (5 bases). V was pared by 5 bases and J by 5 bases, with 15 bases between. This CDR3 is built from 15 residues. From germline, CDR1 is SGHAT and CDR2 FQNNGV.

This clone was seen more than once but under ten times. This same CDR3 is encoded by further DNA sequences in the sample. The chain couples TRBV30 to TRBJ1-5, with D hard to call. Per the germline V gene, CDR1 is GTSNPN and CDR2 is SVGIG (reference sequence). V lost 3 bases, J lost 0 bases, and 9 bases lay in between. This CDR3 region has 14 residues. CDR3 sequence reads: CAWSTVNSNQPQHF. The CDR3 DNA sequence: TGTGCCTGGAGCACAGTTAATAGCAATCAGCCCCAGCATTTT.

This clone was detected once. The chain links TRBV6-1 to TRBJ2-1; a weak D match, TRBD2 (6 bases). Germline V gene lookup returns CDR1 MNHNS and CDR2 SASEGT. The CDR3 length is 14 residues. V gave up 6 bases and J gave up 2 bases, with 11 bases separating them. The CDR3 loop is CASRTSPAYNEQFF. The CDR3 region has the DNA TGTGCCAGCAGGACTAGTCCGGCCTACAATGAGCAGTTCTTC.

The chain links TRBV25-1 to TRBJ2-3; D could derive from TRBD1 or TRBD2 (5 bases each). In germline, CDR1 is MGHDK, CDR2 SYGVNS. The CDR3 is made up of 15 amino acids. The ends were cut back, 1 base at V and 0 bases at J, with 8 bases in the middle. CDR3 DNA: TGTGCCAGCAGTGAATTGGGACCGAGCACAGATACGCAGTATTTT. Encoded protein: CASSELGPSTDTQYF.

V and J are TRBV7-2 and TRBJ2-1; the match to TRBD2 covers 10 bases. This CDR3 comprises 15 residues. After removal of 0 bases from V and 8 bases from J, the junction contained 4 bases not matched to a gene. Germline V gene lookup returns CDR1 SGHTA and CDR2 FQGNSA. Written as DNA, the CDR3 is TGTGCCAGCAGCTTAGCATGGCTAGCGGGAGATGAGCAGTTCTTC. Translating gives CASSLAWLAGDEQFF.

The chain carries TRBV7-9 and TRBJ2-1; 14 nucleotides match TRBD2. The CDR3 runs to 15 residues. V lost 7 bases to trimming and J lost 7 bases; unmatched junction nucleotides: 6. Germline loops: CDR1 SEHNR, CDR2 FQNEAQ (reference sequence). The CDR3: CASTRLAGGLNEQFF. CDR3 DNA sequence: TGTGCCAGCACACGACTAGCGGGAGGGTTGAATGAGCAGTTCTTC.

The chain combines TRBV7-8 with TRBJ2-1, with D possibly TRBD2 on 6 matching bases. Germline CDR1 and CDR2: SGHVS and FQNEAQ. This CDR3 contains 14 residues. V was clipped by 6 bases and J by 4 bases, with 13 bases between them. CDR3 sequence (DNA): TGTGCCAGCAGACTAAGCGGGTCGTACAATGAGCAGTTCTTC. It encodes CASRLSGSYNEQFF.

The chain employs TRBV25-1 and TRBJ2-7; 8 bases are shared with TRBD1. V dropped 6 bases and J dropped 0; count of bases not matched to a gene: 7. This CDR3 is built from 15 residues. The germline V gene has CDR1 MGHDK and CDR2 SYGVNS. The CDR3 DNA reads TGTGCCAGCAGCAGTCCGGGACAGGCCTCCTACGAGCAGTACTTC. Amino acid sequence: CASSSPGQASYEQYF.